The source of this T cell receptor beta chain is a study of blood T cell repertoires in COVID-19. Germline assignment: CDR1 SNHLY and CDR2 FYNNEI. The CDR3 has 14 amino acids. V lost 8 bases and J lost 9, with 20 bases in between. Only in-frame clones appear in the TCRdb table, and some are missing; sequencing was by immunoSEQ multiplex PCR. The sample lists about 190,000 clones; 76% were seen once. Clinical history as reported by participants underpinned cohort assignment. The sequencing sample was made of PBMCs or T cells enriched from blood (not recorded which). The J gene is TRBJ2-1, the V gene TRBV2; perhaps TRBD1 as D (5 bases). This sequence originates from a woman aged 45 to 65 with acute COVID-19. This CDR3 is CASVDSLPPGEQFF. The CDR3 DNA reads as TGTGCCAGCGTAGACAGTTTGCCTCCAGGTGAGCAGTTCTTC.